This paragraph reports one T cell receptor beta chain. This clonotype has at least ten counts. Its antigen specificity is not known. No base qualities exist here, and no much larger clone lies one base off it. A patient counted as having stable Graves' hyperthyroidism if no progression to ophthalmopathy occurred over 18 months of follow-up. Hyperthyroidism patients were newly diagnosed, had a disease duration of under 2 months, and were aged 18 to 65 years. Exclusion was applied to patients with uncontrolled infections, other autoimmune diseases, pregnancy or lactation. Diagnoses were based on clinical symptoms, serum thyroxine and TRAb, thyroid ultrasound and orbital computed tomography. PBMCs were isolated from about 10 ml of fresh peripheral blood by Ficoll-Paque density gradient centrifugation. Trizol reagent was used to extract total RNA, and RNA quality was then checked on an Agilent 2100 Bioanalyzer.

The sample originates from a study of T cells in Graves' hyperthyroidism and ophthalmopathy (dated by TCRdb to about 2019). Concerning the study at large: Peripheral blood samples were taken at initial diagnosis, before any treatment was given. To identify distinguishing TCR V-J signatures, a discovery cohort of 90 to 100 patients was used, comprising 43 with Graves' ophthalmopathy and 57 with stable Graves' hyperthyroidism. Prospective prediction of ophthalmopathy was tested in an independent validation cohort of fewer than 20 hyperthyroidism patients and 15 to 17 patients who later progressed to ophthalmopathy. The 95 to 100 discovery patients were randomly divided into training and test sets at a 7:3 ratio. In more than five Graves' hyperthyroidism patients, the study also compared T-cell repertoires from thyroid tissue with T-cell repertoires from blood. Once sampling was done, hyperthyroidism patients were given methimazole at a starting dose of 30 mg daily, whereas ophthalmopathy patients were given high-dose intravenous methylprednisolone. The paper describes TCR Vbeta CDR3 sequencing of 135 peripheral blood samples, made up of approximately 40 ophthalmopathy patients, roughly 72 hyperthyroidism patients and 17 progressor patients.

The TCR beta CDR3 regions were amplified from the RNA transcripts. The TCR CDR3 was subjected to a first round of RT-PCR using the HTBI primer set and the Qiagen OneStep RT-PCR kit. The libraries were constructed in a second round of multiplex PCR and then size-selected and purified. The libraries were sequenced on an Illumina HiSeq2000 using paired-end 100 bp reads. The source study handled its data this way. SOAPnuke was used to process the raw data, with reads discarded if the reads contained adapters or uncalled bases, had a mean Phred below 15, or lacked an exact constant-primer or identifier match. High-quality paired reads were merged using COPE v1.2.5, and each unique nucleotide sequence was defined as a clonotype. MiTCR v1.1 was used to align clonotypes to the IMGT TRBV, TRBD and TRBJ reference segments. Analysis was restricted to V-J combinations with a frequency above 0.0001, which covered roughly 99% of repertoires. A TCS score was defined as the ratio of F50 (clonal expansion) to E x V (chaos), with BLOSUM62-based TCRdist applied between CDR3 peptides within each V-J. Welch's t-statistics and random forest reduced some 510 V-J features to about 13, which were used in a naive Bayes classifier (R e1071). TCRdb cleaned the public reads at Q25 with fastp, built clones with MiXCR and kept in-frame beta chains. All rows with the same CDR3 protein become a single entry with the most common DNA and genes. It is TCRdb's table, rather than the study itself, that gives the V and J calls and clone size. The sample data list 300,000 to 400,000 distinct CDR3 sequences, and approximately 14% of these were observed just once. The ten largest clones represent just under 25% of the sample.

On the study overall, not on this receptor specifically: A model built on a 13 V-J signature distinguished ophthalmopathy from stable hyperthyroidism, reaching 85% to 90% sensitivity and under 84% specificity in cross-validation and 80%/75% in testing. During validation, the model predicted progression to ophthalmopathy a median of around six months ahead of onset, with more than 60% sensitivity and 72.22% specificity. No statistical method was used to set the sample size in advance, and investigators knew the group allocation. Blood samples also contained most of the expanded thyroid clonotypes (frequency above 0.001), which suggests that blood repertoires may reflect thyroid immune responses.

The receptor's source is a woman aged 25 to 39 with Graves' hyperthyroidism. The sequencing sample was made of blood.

The encoded CDR3 is CASSLGQGWTEAFF. The sequenced DNA is TGTGCCAGCAGTTTAGGACAGGGGTGGACTGAAGCTTTCTTT. This chain is built from TRBV28 and TRBJ1-1; TRBD1 agrees with 9 junctional bases. The germline V and J ends show losses of 2 bases and 5 bases respectively, and no gene match explains 3 bases of the junction. The cysteine opens and the phenylalanine closes a CDR3 of 14 amino acids. The DNA shown is the 42-base CDR3, in frame from base 1. Via the germline V gene, CDR1 is MDHEN and CDR2 SYDVKM.